The 18 T cell receptor beta chains reported below all come from one sample, sequenced in a study of tumor-infiltrating lymphocytes in primary liver carcinoma. RNA isolated from unsorted whole blood supplied the blood RNA, with germline DNA also extracted. With 400 to 550 ng total RNA as template and a constant-region primer, TCR beta cDNA was made. Each TCR beta library was derived from three nested multiplex PCR rounds that employed slightly modified ARM-PCR. PCR rounds one and two used TRBV1-TRBV30 forward primers with a C-beta reverse primer for roughly 10 cycles each. TCRdb called the multiplex PCR reads again in MiXCR, with one record for every CDR3 protein. The sample lists 150,000 to 200,000 distinct CDR3 sequences, 60% occurring once. Sample: peripheral blood. The receptors originated from a man between 40 and 49 years old with primary liver carcinoma and hepatitis B virus infection.

The chain couples TRBV29-1 to TRBJ2-5; tentatively, D is TRBD1 or TRBD2 (5 bases each). The CDR3 has 12 amino acids. Germline V lookup: CDR1 SQVTM, CDR2 ANQGSEA. Trimming took 8 bases from V and 4 from J, leaving 14 bases between them. CDR3 DNA: TGCAGCATTCCCAAGGGACGAGAGACCCAGTACTTC. Translation: CSIPKGRETQYF.

This rearrangement joins TRBV4-1 to TRBJ2-7; TRBD1 agrees at 8 bases. CDR3 length equals 14 residues. Germline V CDR1 and CDR2: MGHRA, YSYEKL. The junction had 4 bases not matched to a gene; V was cut back by 0 bases and J by 6 bases. The CDR3 region has the DNA TGCGCCAGCAGCCAAGAGGACAGGGCTGGCGAGCAGTACTTC. The encoded protein is CASSQEDRAGEQYF.

Here the CDR3 DNA reads TGTGCCAGCAACCCCCGCGGTAGCGGGATTATCTACAATGAGCAGTTCTTC. Translating it yields CASNPRGSGIIYNEQFF. This chain connects TRBV11-2 to TRBJ2-1; TRBD2 agrees at 8 bases. V was clipped by 7 bases and J by 3 bases; unmatched bases: 14. CDR1 SGHAT and CDR2 FQNNGV come from the germline V gene. The CDR3 extends over 17 amino acids.

Only a few counts were recorded for this clonotype. The CDR3 nucleotides read TGTGCCAGCAGTTACTCAGGCGGAAATAATTCACCCCTCCACTTT. It yields the protein CASSYSGGNNSPLHF. This rearrangement joins TRBV6-5 to TRBJ1-6; D is ambiguous. CDR1 is MNHEY, CDR2 SVGAGI, per germline. CDR3 length: 15 amino acids. The V end lost 0 bases, the J end lost 5 bases, and 8 bases lay between the germline ends.

On this clonotype: At one end, the junction sequence differs from germline, possibly due to a read error. The V and J genes are TRBV14 and TRBJ2-5, with D tentatively TRBD1 or TRBD2 (5 bases each). CDR1 and CDR2 from the germline V gene are SGHDN and FVKESK. The CDR3 consists of 16 residues. CDR3 in DNA: TGTGGCAGCAGCCAAGATCGGCGTCCCCAGAACGGGGCCCAGTACTTT. Protein: CGSSQDRRPQNGAQYF.

The chain joins TRBV6-5 to TRBJ1-5, with D perhaps matching TRBD1 (5 bases). Trimming stripped 8 bases from V and 6 bases from J, with 11 bases between. This CDR3 comprises 12 residues. Germline V CDR1 and CDR2: MNHEY, SVGAGI. The CDR3 DNA follows: TGTGCCAGCGGTAGGGGCGTTCAGCCCCAGCATTTT. Protein sequence: CASGRGVQPQHF.

This clonotype has only a few counts. The chain combines TRBV30 with TRBJ2-1; D not certain. The germline gives CDR1 GTSNPN, CDR2 SVGIG (reference sequence). This CDR3 spans 12 amino acids. The germline V and J ends were trimmed by 2 bases and 5 bases, with 7 bases remaining between them. CDR3 in amino acids: CAWSFSNNEQFF. The CDR3 coding sequence is TGTGCCTGGAGTTTTAGCAACAATGAGCAGTTCTTC.

The chain joins TRBV5-6 to TRBJ2-7; D perhaps matches TRBD1 (6 bases). Germline values: CDR1 SGHDT, CDR2 YYEEEE. The CDR3 totals 14 residues. V was trimmed by 0 bases and J by 5 bases, leaving 12 bases between them. The CDR3: CASSLGGGFNEQYF. CDR3 nucleotide sequence: TGTGCCAGCAGCTTGGGAGGGGGTTTTAACGAGCAGTACTTC.

This clonotype was recorded once. Its ends do not fully match the called genes, so a read error is possible. The chain is built from TRBV11-2 and TRBJ2-1; 7 bases line up with TRBD2. Germline lookup yields CDR1 SGHAT and CDR2 FQNNGV. The CDR3 is 14 residues long. The CDR3 nucleotides read TGTGTCAGCAGCTTAGGCGGGAGCGCCAATATGCAGTTCTTC. This sequence encodes CVSSLGGSANMQFF.

This clonotype showed up just a few times. A much larger clone is a single base away; this may be a read error. This rearrangement joins TRBV11-2 to TRBJ2-7; the D call may be TRBD1 or TRBD2 (7 bases each). Germline CDR1 is SGHAT and CDR2 is FQNNGV. The CDR3 loop spans 15 amino acids. V was cut by 5 bases and J by 4 bases, with 18 bases left in between. Here the CDR3 reads CASSSTGAGEYEQYF. The CDR3 nucleotides are TGTGCCAGCAGCAGTACAGGGGCGGGGGAGTACGAGCAGTACTTC. Full variable domain (outside the CDR3, taken from reference TRBV11-2 and TRBJ2-7): EAGVAQSPRYKIIEKRQSVAFWCNPISGHATLYWYQQILGQGPKLLIQFQNNGVVDDSQLPKDRFSAERLKGVDSTLKIQPAKLEDSAVYLCASSSTGAGEYEQYFGPGTRLTVT.

This clonotype showed up just a few times. The chain has TRBV6-1 and TRBJ1-1; D gene ambiguous. The CDR3 length is 14 residues. CDR1 and CDR2 (germline): MNHNS, SASEGT. The V end was cut by 5 bases, the J end by 2 bases, with 12 bases between. The CDR3 loop reads CASSLEGLNTEAFF. The DNA for the CDR3 is TGTGCCAGCAGTCTCGAGGGTTTAAACACTGAAGCTTTCTTT.

This clonotype has ten or more counts. The V gene is TRBV11-1, the J gene TRBJ1-5; D might be TRBD1 (5 bases). V dropped 0 bases and J dropped 5 bases, with 20 bases sitting between them. Germline CDR1 reads SGHAT; CDR2 reads FQDESV (reference sequence). This CDR3 spans 18 amino acids. Here the CDR3 DNA reads TGTGCCAGCAGCTTAGCGCTATGGGGCAGGGAAGGTTATCAGCCCCAGCATTTT. Translation: CASSLALWGREGYQPQHF.

This chain uses TRBV5-4 with TRBJ2-5; 7 nucleotides align to TRBD1. Germline-derived CDR1 and CDR2 are SGHNT and YYREEE (reference sequence). V shed 0 bases and J 4 bases; nucleotides not matched to a gene: 0. The CDR3 is 13 residues long. The CDR3 here is CASSLEGAETQYF. The CDR3 region has the DNA TGTGCCAGCAGCTTGGAGGGGGCAGAGACCCAGTACTTC.

This clonotype occurred a few times. The rearrangement uses TRBV10-3 and TRBJ2-7, with 11 nucleotides matching TRBD2. Germline lookup yields CDR1 ENHRY and CDR2 SYGVKD. The CDR3 contains 16 residues. V was pared by 2 bases and J by 3 bases, with 6 bases of the junction left unmatched. The CDR3 spells CAISEGGLAENYEQYF. Here the CDR3 DNA reads TGTGCCATCAGTGAGGGGGGACTAGCGGAGAACTACGAGCAGTACTTC.

Comments on this clonotype: A read error may explain this, as a much larger clone is one base away. The rearrangement joins TRBV12-3 or TRBV12-4 to TRBJ2-3; possible D gene TRBD2, 5 bases. V lost 5 bases and J lost 6, with 9 bases in between. The CDR3 has 12 amino acids. CDR3 sequence reads: CASSRAVDTQYF. The CDR3 coding sequence is TGTGCCAGCAGTCGAGCGGTCGATACGCAGTATTTT.

Comment on this clonotype: One end of the junction varies from germline; a read error may be responsible. This chain joins TRBV6-5 and TRBJ2-7; TRBD2 matches at 8 bases. The length of the CDR3 is 15 residues. Germline V CDR1 and CDR2: MNHEY, SVGAGI. CDR3 sequence: CASSYGSGSTYDQYF. DNA of the CDR3: TGTGCCAGCAGTTACGGAAGCGGGAGTACTTACGACCAGTACTTC.

This clonotype was seen a handful of times. The J gene is TRBJ2-2, the V gene TRBV12-3 or TRBV12-4; unclear D gene. V lost 1 base and J lost 7, with 7 bases in between. The CDR3 extends over 13 amino acids. CDR3 loop: CASSLEYGGELFF. As DNA, the CDR3 is TGTGCCAGCAGTTTAGAGTATGGCGGGGAGCTGTTTTTT.

About this clonotype: One end of the junction does not line up with germline, which may come from a read error. The chain is built from TRBV29-1 and TRBJ2-7, with 8 bases identical to TRBD2. The CDR3 has 15 amino acids. Germline assignment: CDR1 SQVTM and CDR2 ANQGSEA. The CDR3 loop reads CSVDRGMSGSGEQYF. In DNA form, the CDR3 reads TGCAGCGTTGACCGGGGGATGAGCGGGAGTGGTGAGCAATACTTC.